This TCR beta chain was observed in a study of blood T cell repertoires in COVID-19. Study background: Italy, Spain and the United States were the sources of the convalescent and acute COVID-19 samples. In each case, the material was cDNA or gDNA derived from T cells, B-cell-depleted T cells, or PBMCs.

As originally analysed: Cell counts per sample came from amplifying reference gene primers. Produced via immunoSEQ multiplex PCR; TCRdb's table is partial and in-frame only. Clonal size and the V and J genes are those of that table, whereas D and trimming came from the DNA. The top ten hold 4.9% of the sample, which has approximately 230,000 clones, 82% seen once. Germline CDR1 is LGHNA and CDR2 is YNFKEQ. This CDR3 has 18 residues. Between the trimmed V and J ends, which lost 0 bases and 0 bases, there was a span of 14 bases. Sequencing was carried out using peripheral blood. The receptor was derived from a woman older than 75 with active or convalescent COVID-19. V and J are TRBV4-2 and TRBJ2-2; D is ambiguous. The CDR3 protein is CASSQEARGAANTGELFF. The CDR3 DNA reads as TGTGCCAGCAGCCAAGAGGCTAGAGGAGCCGCGAACACCGGGGAGCTGTTTTTT.